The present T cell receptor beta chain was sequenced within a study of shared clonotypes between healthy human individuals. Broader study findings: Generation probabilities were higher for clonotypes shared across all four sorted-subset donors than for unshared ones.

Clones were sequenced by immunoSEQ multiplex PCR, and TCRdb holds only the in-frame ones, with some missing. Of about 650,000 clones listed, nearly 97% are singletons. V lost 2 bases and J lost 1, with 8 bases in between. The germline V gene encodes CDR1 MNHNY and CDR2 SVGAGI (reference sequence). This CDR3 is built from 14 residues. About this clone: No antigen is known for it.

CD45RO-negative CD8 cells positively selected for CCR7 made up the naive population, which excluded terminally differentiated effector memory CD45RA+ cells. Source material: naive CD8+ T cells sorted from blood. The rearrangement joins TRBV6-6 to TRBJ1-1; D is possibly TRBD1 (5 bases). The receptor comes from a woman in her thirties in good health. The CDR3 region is CASSYLGQNTEAFF. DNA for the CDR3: TGTGCCAGCAGTTACCTCGGACAGAACACTGAAGCTTTCTTT.